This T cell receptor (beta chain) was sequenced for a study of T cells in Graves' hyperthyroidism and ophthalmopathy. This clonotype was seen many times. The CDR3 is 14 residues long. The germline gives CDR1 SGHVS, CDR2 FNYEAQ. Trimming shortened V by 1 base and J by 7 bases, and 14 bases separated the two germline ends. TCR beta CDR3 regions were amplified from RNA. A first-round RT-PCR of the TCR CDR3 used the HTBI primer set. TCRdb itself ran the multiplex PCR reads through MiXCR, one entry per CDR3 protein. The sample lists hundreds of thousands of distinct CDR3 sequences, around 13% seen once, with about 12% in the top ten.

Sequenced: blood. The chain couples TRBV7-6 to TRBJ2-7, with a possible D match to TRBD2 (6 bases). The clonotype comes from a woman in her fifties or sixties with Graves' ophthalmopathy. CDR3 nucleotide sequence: TGTGCCAGCAGCTTAGTGTCGGGAGCGGGTGAGCAGTACTTC. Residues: CASSLVSGAGEQYF.